In this sample, the clone carrying this T cell receptor beta chain turned up a few times. Its cognate antigen is unknown. This entry comes from a study of shared clonotypes between healthy human individuals. Original processing notes: Filtering differed, since immunoSEQ gave only junction sequences and no quality scores. Measured with immunoSEQ multiplex PCR; TCRdb has only the in-frame clones, and not every one. That table is the source of V, J and clone size, and D and trimming were worked out from the DNA. The table shows millions of clones, with approximately 95% occurring only once. Study conclusions and caveats: Generation probability values for non-shared clonotypes were lower than those for clonotypes shared by all four donors. Four donors had 5% to 6.5% of their naive CD4 clonotypes in common.

The germline V and J ends were trimmed by 4 bases and 5 bases, with 14 bases remaining between them. The CDR3 is 14 residues long. Germline CDR1 is MGHRA and CDR2 is YSYEKL. Recent acute infections and vaccinations were absent in the healthy HIV-negative adult donors. The receptor was isolated from a young man in good health. Some clones in this sample may be carry-over from other donors' samples. The specimen sequenced was naive CD4+ T cells from PBMCs. Subset: CD45RA+ positively selected. The rearrangement links TRBV4-1 to TRBJ1-1; D uncertain. The CDR3 loop reads CASSPASGMTEAFF. The CDR3 DNA sequence: TGCGCCAGCAGCCCCGCTTCCGGGATGACTGAAGCTTTCTTT.